The 30 T cell receptor beta chains presented below share a single source sample, sequenced in a study of blood T cell repertoires in COVID-19. This table comes from immunoSEQ multiplex PCR, and its TCRdb copy is limited to in-frame clones, with some not included. In the table there are around 37,000 clones, roughly 89% of which are singletons. Material: peripheral blood. Receptors were obtained from a man aged 55 to 69 with active or convalescent COVID-19.

The chain has TRBV9 and TRBJ2-2, with 12 bases fitting TRBD2. The CDR3 totals 16 residues. Germline V gives CDR1 SGDLS, CDR2 YYNGEE. V lost 6 bases to trimming and J lost 4 bases; unmatched junction nucleotides: 7. The chain's CDR3 is CASTRTSGKSTGELFF. The CDR3 nucleotides read TGTGCCAGCACGAGGACTAGCGGGAAATCCACCGGGGAGCTGTTTTTT.

J is TRBJ1-1 and V is TRBV9; D possibly corresponds to TRBD1 (6 bases). Trimming removed 0 bases from V and 4 bases from J, with 13 bases in between. Germline V gene sequence: CDR1 SGDLS, CDR2 YYNGEE. The CDR3 has 15 amino acids. CDR3 protein: CASSVGSGGGTEAFF. The DNA for the CDR3 is TGTGCCAGCAGCGTAGGGTCGGGAGGGGGCACTGAAGCTTTCTTT.

The chain has TRBV6-2 or TRBV6-3 and TRBJ2-7; TRBD2 aligns across 10 bases. The V gene end was trimmed by 5 bases and the J gene end by 3 bases; junction bases not matched to a gene: 10. CDR1 and CDR2 (germline): MNHEY, SVGEGT. CDR3 size: 16 residues. CDR3 residues: CASSTYSSGGVYEQYF. As DNA, the CDR3 is TGTGCCAGCAGTACGTACTCTAGCGGGGGCGTCTACGAGCAGTACTTC.

CDR3 sequence reads: CASSQQGSRVYEQYF. The CDR3 bases are TGTGCCAGCAGCCAGCAGGGAAGTAGGGTCTACGAGCAGTACTTC. The chain carries TRBV7-2 and TRBJ2-7, with a tentative D call TRBD1 (5 bases). Deletions cut 5 bases from V and 3 bases from J, with 17 bases between. Germline V gene data show CDR1 as SGHTA and CDR2 as FQGNSA. This CDR3 has 15 residues.

This clone was detected only a few times. J is TRBJ2-1 and V is TRBV11-2, with D perhaps TRBD2 (5 bases). V was shortened by 0 bases and J by 7 bases, with 7 bases between the two germline ends. Germline V gene lookup returns CDR1 SGHAT and CDR2 FQNNGV. The CDR3 has 13 amino acids. CDR3 sequence (DNA): TGTGCCAGCAGCTTAGAGGACTGGAATGAGCAGTTCTTC. Amino acids: CASSLEDWNEQFF.

V gene TRBV19 combines with J gene TRBJ1-5, with TRBD1 matching 9 bases. V shed 5 bases and J 6 bases; nucleotides not matched to a gene: 8. Germline-derived CDR1 and CDR2 are LNHDA and SQIVND (reference sequence). The CDR3 runs 15 residues. CDR3 residues: CASSGTGGAGQPQHF. CDR3 sequence (DNA): TGTGCCAGTAGTGGAACAGGGGGCGCGGGTCAGCCCCAGCATTTT.

This clone was seen once. This chain uses TRBV5-1 with TRBJ2-1, with D maybe TRBD1 (5 bases). The CDR3 is 14 amino acids. The germline V gene encodes CDR1 SGHRS and CDR2 YFSETQ. V lost 0 bases to trimming and J lost 7 bases, with 11 bases between them. CDR3 in amino acids: CASSLGQPSNEQFF. CDR3 nucleotides: TGCGCCAGCAGCTTGGGACAGCCATCGAATGAGCAGTTCTTC. The variable domain in full, completed from reference TRBV5-1 and TRBJ2-1, reads KAGVTQTPRYLIKTRGQQVTLSCSPISGHRSVSWYQQTPGQGLQFLFEYFSETQRNKGNFPGRFSGRQFSNSRSEMNVSTLELGDSALYLCASSLGQPSNEQFFGPGTRLTVL.

The J gene is TRBJ2-3, the V gene TRBV7-9; 11 nucleotides align to TRBD2. V gave up 4 bases and J gave up 1 base; unmatched junction bases: 4. CDR1 and CDR2 from the germline V gene are SEHNR and FQNEAQ (reference sequence). This CDR3 has 16 amino acids. The CDR3 sequence is CASSSGLADRTDTQYF. Written as DNA, the CDR3 is TGTGCCAGCAGCTCGGGACTAGCGGACCGCACAGATACGCAGTATTTT.

The V call is TRBV6-6, the J call TRBJ1-5, with 7 bases fitting TRBD1. Germline loops: CDR1 MNHNY, CDR2 SVGAGI (reference sequence). Unmatched junction bases numbered 5, after V lost 6 bases and J lost 6 bases. The CDR3 is 13 amino acids. The chain's CDR3 is CASREDRRQPQHF. The CDR3 DNA follows: TGTGCCAGCAGAGAGGACAGGCGTCAGCCCCAGCATTTT.

This clone has a single count. This rearrangement joins TRBV28 to TRBJ2-3, with TRBD1 matching 12 bases. CDR1 MDHEN and CDR2 SYDVKM come from the germline V gene. V gave up 2 bases and J gave up 4 bases; unmatched junction bases: 7. The CDR3 runs 17 residues. The CDR3 loop reads CASSLVGTGGLSDTQYF. The CDR3 DNA follows: TGTGCCAGCAGTTTAGTCGGGACAGGGGGCTTGTCAGATACGCAGTATTTT.

The V and J genes are TRBV28 and TRBJ2-1; 11 bases match TRBD2. This CDR3 has 21 residues. The J segment lost 8 bases and the V segment lost 1 base, leaving 22 bases of the junction unmatched. CDR1 and CDR2 (germline): MDHEN, SYDVKM. In DNA, the CDR3 is TGTGCCAGCAGTTTATCCACCCTCTGGGGTAGCGGGAGGGGGGGAATCCATGAGCAGTTCTTC. The encoded protein is CASSLSTLWGSGRGGIHEQFF.

The genes are TRBV10-1 and TRBJ2-2; 14 bases line up with TRBD2. J gave up 7 bases and V 5 bases, and 6 bases lay outside the gene matches. The CDR3 runs to 16 residues. Germline CDR1 reads WNHNN; CDR2 reads SYGVQD (reference sequence). CDR3 sequence (DNA): TGCGCCAGCAGTAAAGGGACTAGCGGGAGTTACGGGGAGCTGTTTTTT. Translation gives CASSKGTSGSYGELFF.

V gene TRBV7-2 combines with J gene TRBJ2-7; 9 bases line up with TRBD1. CDR3 length: 13 amino acids. The V and J ends lost 3 bases and 6 bases, in that order; junction bases with no gene match: 3. Germline-derived CDR1 and CDR2 are SGHTA and FQGNSA. DNA of the CDR3: TGTGCCAGCAGCTTCTCGACAGGGGGCGAGCAGTACTTC. It is translated as CASSFSTGGEQYF.

The V gene is TRBV9, the J gene TRBJ1-6; 8 nucleotides agree with TRBD1. The germline gives CDR1 SGDLS, CDR2 YYNGEE. The V gene end was trimmed by 6 bases and the J gene end by 4 bases; junction bases not matched to a gene: 6. CDR3 length equals 15 residues. This chain's CDR3 is CASTAGTGYNSPLHF. DNA of the CDR3: TGTGCCAGCACCGCCGGGACAGGTTATAATTCACCCCTCCACTTT.

The V and J genes are TRBV19 and TRBJ1-4; 9 nucleotides match TRBD1. This CDR3 is 18 amino acids long. Trimming removed 7 bases from V and 0 bases from J; junction bases left unmatched: 12. Germline-derived CDR1 and CDR2 are LNHDA and SQIVND (reference sequence). DNA for the CDR3: TGTGCCAGTAAAGGGTCAAGGACAGGGGTCTCAACTAATGAAAAACTGTTTTTT. Translation gives CASKGSRTGVSTNEKLFF.

This clone was seen just once. The V gene is TRBV10-3, the J gene TRBJ1-1; 9 bases are a match to TRBD1. Germline CDR1 and CDR2: ENHRY and SYGVKD. J lost 5 bases, V lost 6 bases, and 10 bases had no gene match. The CDR3 length is 15 residues. The CDR3 DNA sequence: TGTGCCATCAGCGCCCGACAGGGGGGGAGTACTGAAGCTTTCTTT. It encodes CAISARQGGSTEAFF.

Only one count was recorded for this clone. The rearrangement links TRBV6-6 to TRBJ1-1, with TRBD1 matching over 11 bases. Germline trimming cut 5 bases from V and 1 base from J; bases unmatched to any gene: 12. Germline assignment: CDR1 MNHNY and CDR2 SVGAGI (reference sequence). The CDR3 spans 18 residues. The CDR3 protein is CASSPKGTGGSSNTEAFF. For the CDR3, the DNA is TGTGCCAGCAGTCCCAAGGGGACAGGGGGATCATCGAACACTGAAGCTTTCTTT.

V is TRBV5-1 and J is TRBJ1-1, with 9 bases aligning to TRBD1. V shed 2 bases, J shed 3 bases, and the junction held 8 bases outside the gene matches. CDR1 and CDR2 (germline): SGHRS, YFSETQ. The CDR3 runs to 16 residues. CDR3 residues: CASSFDRGFGDTEAFF. As DNA, the CDR3 is TGCGCCAGCAGCTTTGACAGGGGGTTCGGGGACACTGAAGCTTTCTTT.

In this sample, this clone turned up once. The chain is built from TRBV29-1 and TRBJ2-3; 14 bases are shared with TRBD2. The V gene end was trimmed by 6 bases and the J gene end by 5 bases; junction bases not matched to a gene: 7. This CDR3 region has 15 residues. The germline gives CDR1 SQVTM, CDR2 ANQGSEA. The CDR3 DNA sequence: TGCAGCGTCACCGGGACTAGCGGGAGTGAAGATACGCAGTATTTT. Its protein product is CSVTGTSGSEDTQYF.

This sequence joins TRBV28 and TRBJ1-3; D unclear. This CDR3 is built from 17 residues. V was clipped by 2 bases and J by 0 bases, with 14 bases between them. Germline V gene data show CDR1 as MDHEN and CDR2 as SYDVKM. CDR3 in amino acids: CASSLRSWRNSGNTIYF. CDR3 bases: TGTGCCAGCAGTTTACGGAGTTGGCGGAACTCTGGAAACACCATATATTTT.

The chain joins TRBV29-1 to TRBJ2-7; D possibly corresponds to TRBD2 (5 bases). CDR3 size: 12 residues. CDR1 is SQVTM, CDR2 ANQGSEA, per germline. The germline V and J ends were trimmed by 6 bases and 9 bases, with 18 bases remaining between them. The CDR3 loop reads CSVGGEGVRQYF. The DNA for the CDR3 is TGCAGCGTCGGAGGCGAGGGAGTGAGGCAGTACTTC.

The chain has TRBV3-1 (or the pseudogene TRBV3-2) and TRBJ1-6; D call uncertain. CDR1 LGHDT and CDR2 YNNKEL come from the germline V gene (reference sequence). This CDR3 spans 14 amino acids. The V end lost 2 bases, the J end lost 10 bases, and 12 bases lay between the germline ends. CDR3 protein: CASSQSRGGSPLHF. The CDR3, as DNA: TGTGCCAGCAGCCAAAGCCGGGGAGGCTCACCCCTCCACTTT.

This rearrangement joins TRBV27 to TRBJ2-7; D not resolved. The CDR3 has 16 amino acids. V was cut by 5 bases and J by 1 base, with 18 bases left in between. The V gene's germline CDR1 is MNHEY and CDR2 SMNVEV (reference sequence). CDR3 in DNA: TGTGCCAGCAGTCCCCGTTTGGGCCCCTTTTCCTACGAGCAGTACTTC. Amino acid sequence: CASSPRLGPFSYEQYF.

The rearrangement joins TRBV5-6 to TRBJ2-6; D is uncertain. The germline gives CDR1 SGHDT, CDR2 YYEEEE. The CDR3 contains 17 residues. V was trimmed by 1 base and J by 4 bases, leaving 15 bases between them. The CDR3 is CASSLPLGFVGANVLTF. CDR3 nucleotide sequence: TGTGCCAGCAGCTTGCCGCTAGGTTTCGTGGGGGCCAACGTCCTGACTTTC.

J is TRBJ1-2 and V is TRBV27; D perhaps matches TRBD1 (6 bases). The V end lost 5 bases, the J end lost 11 bases, and 12 bases lay between the germline ends. This CDR3 has 11 amino acids. From germline, CDR1 is MNHEY and CDR2 SMNVEV (reference sequence). CDR3 loop: CASSHQGLYTF. As DNA, the CDR3 is TGTGCCAGCAGTCACCAGGGGTTGTACACCTTC.

Here the CDR3 reads CASSQPLGAGELFF. CDR3 DNA: TGCGCCAGCAGCCAGCCGTTGGGAGCGGGGGAGCTGTTTTTT. This chain links TRBV4-1 with TRBJ2-2; D possibly corresponds to TRBD2 (5 bases). CDR3 length: 14 residues. Germline lookup yields CDR1 MGHRA and CDR2 YSYEKL. V was trimmed by 3 bases and J by 8 bases, leaving 13 bases between them.

This clone has a handful of counts. The chain uses TRBV7-9 and TRBJ2-1, with TRBD2 matching 14 bases. Trimming cost V 5 bases and J 15 bases; bases outside gene matches: 15. Germline assignment: CDR1 SEHNR and CDR2 FQNEAQ (reference sequence). The CDR3 consists of 16 residues. The DNA of the CDR3 is TGTGCCAGCAGCGCATCGCTCGGACTAGCGGGAGGCCCCCCGTTCTTC. It specifies CASSASLGLAGGPPFF.

Comment on this clone: The same CDR3 also results from other DNA sequences found in this sample. CDR3 DNA sequence: TGTGCCACCAGCCTAGGACAGCAGAACACTGAAGCTTTCTTT. It codes for CATSLGQQNTEAFF. The rearrangement uses TRBV15 and TRBJ1-1; D perhaps matches TRBD1 (6 bases). The V and J ends lost 5 bases and 1 base respectively, with 11 bases between them. Germline-derived CDR1 and CDR2 are LNHNV and YYDKDF (reference sequence). This CDR3 contains 14 residues.

The gene calls are TRBV5-1 and TRBJ1-1; a possible D gene is TRBD1 (5 bases). This CDR3 region has 14 residues. CDR1 SGHRS and CDR2 YFSETQ come from the germline V gene. The V end lost 1 base, the J end lost 2 bases, and 9 bases lay between the germline ends. The CDR3 is CASSLFGGNTEAFF. The CDR3 DNA reads TGCGCCAGCAGCTTGTTCGGGGGAAACACTGAAGCTTTCTTT. The entire variable domain, with the rest obtained from reference TRBV5-1 and TRBJ1-1, is as follows: KAGVTQTPRYLIKTRGQQVTLSCSPISGHRSVSWYQQTPGQGLQFLFEYFSETQRNKGNFPGRFSGRQFSNSRSEMNVSTLELGDSALYLCASSLFGGNTEAFFGQGTRLTVV.

This sequence joins TRBV7-9 and TRBJ2-3; the match to TRBD2 covers 7 bases. Germline-derived CDR1 and CDR2 are SEHNR and FQNEAQ (reference sequence). The CDR3 runs 18 residues. Trimming cost V 2 bases and J 1 base; bases outside gene matches: 12. The CDR3 DNA reads as TGTGCCAGCAGCTTACCACCCTTGGGGGACTATCGCACAGATACGCAGTATTTT. Encoded protein: CASSLPPLGDYRTDTQYF.